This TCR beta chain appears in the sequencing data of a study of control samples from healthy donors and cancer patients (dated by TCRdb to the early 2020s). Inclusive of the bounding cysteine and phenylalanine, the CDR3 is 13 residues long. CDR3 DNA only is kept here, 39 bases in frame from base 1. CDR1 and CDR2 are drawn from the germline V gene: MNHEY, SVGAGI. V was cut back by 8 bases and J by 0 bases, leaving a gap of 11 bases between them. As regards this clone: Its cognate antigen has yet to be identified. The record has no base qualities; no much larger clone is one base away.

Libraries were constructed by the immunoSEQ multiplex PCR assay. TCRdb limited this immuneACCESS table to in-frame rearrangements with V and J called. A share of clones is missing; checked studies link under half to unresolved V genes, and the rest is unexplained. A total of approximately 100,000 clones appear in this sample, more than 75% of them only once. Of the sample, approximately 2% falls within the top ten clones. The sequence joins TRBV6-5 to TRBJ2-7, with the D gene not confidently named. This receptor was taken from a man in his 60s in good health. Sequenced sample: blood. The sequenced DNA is TGTGCCAGCCCTAGAATAGTCTCCTACGAGCAGTACTTC. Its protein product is CASPRIVSYEQYF.